The following is a T cell receptor (beta chain) sequence with its context. What it binds is not known. The germline CDR1 and CDR2 sequences are MDHEN and SYDVKM. Trimming took 5 bases from V and 4 from J; bases not matched to a gene: 11. The CDR3 is 15 residues long. This sample is part of a study of cytomegalovirus exposure and HLA in healthy donors. Across the whole study: HLA-typed donors were the source of about 85 million unique TCRs, which an early data release held.

The PCR made use of 60 Vbeta and 13 Jbeta primers. TCRdb's copy holds only in-frame clones and misses some; the assay was immunoSEQ multiplex PCR. Its clone listing holds some 130,000 clones. Overall study results and limits: Later on, a genetic analysis was performed. It linked a missense variant in DCLRE1C with V- and J-gene trimming of TCR beta. An analysis that came later showed most CMV-associated TCR beta chains appearing HLA-restricted. In an earlier analysis, productive rearrangement rates for most beta V segments clustered near 87% or 30%.

The sequence derives from a woman in her thirties or forties in good health and CMV-seropositive. This rearrangement joins TRBV28 to TRBJ2-7; 7 bases agree with TRBD1. The sample was PBMCs. This CDR3 is CASSNRDSPWYEQYF. CDR3 nucleotides: TGTGCCAGCAGTAACCGGGACAGTCCTTGGTACGAGCAGTACTTC. The full variable domain, completed using reference TRBV28 and TRBJ2-7, is DVKVTQSSRYLVKRTGEKVFLECVQDMDHENMFWYRQDPGLGLRLIYFSYDVKMKEKGDIPEGYSVSREKKERFSLILESASTNQTSMYLCASSNRDSPWYEQYFGPGTRLTVT.